This T cell receptor beta chain was recovered during a study of post-analysis software for immune sequencing data. Unique molecular identifiers were carried by the TCR beta cDNA libraries. Approximately 500,000 cDNA molecules were obtained from about 0.98 to 11 million T cells. TCRdb recomputed calls from the PCR reads with MiXCR, one row per CDR3 protein. Of about 540,000 distinct CDR3 sequences in the sample, about a third were seen once. A remark on this clonotype: The antigen is not known.

The germline V and J ends were trimmed by 3 bases and 5 bases, with 28 bases remaining between them. Germline V gives CDR1 MGHDK, CDR2 SYGVNS. The CDR3 extends over 19 amino acids. Study-wide results and limits: Relative to controls, patients had several TRBV segments at higher frequency, with TRBV5-6, TRBV5-1 and TRBV20-1 among these. Compared with controls, patients showed significantly lower normalized Chao1 diversity. F measure showed strong co-clustering of same-batch samples.

The chain has TRBV25-1 and TRBJ2-5; either TRBD1 or TRBD2 may fit D (5 bases each). This clonotype was obtained from a girl aged 2 to 17 with multiple sclerosis. The sample consisted of blood. CDR3 nucleotide sequence: TGTGCCAGCAGTGATGGGGCAGGGACGGTGTGGTATGGTAGTGAGACCCAGTACTTC. The encoded protein is CASSDGAGTVWYGSETQYF.